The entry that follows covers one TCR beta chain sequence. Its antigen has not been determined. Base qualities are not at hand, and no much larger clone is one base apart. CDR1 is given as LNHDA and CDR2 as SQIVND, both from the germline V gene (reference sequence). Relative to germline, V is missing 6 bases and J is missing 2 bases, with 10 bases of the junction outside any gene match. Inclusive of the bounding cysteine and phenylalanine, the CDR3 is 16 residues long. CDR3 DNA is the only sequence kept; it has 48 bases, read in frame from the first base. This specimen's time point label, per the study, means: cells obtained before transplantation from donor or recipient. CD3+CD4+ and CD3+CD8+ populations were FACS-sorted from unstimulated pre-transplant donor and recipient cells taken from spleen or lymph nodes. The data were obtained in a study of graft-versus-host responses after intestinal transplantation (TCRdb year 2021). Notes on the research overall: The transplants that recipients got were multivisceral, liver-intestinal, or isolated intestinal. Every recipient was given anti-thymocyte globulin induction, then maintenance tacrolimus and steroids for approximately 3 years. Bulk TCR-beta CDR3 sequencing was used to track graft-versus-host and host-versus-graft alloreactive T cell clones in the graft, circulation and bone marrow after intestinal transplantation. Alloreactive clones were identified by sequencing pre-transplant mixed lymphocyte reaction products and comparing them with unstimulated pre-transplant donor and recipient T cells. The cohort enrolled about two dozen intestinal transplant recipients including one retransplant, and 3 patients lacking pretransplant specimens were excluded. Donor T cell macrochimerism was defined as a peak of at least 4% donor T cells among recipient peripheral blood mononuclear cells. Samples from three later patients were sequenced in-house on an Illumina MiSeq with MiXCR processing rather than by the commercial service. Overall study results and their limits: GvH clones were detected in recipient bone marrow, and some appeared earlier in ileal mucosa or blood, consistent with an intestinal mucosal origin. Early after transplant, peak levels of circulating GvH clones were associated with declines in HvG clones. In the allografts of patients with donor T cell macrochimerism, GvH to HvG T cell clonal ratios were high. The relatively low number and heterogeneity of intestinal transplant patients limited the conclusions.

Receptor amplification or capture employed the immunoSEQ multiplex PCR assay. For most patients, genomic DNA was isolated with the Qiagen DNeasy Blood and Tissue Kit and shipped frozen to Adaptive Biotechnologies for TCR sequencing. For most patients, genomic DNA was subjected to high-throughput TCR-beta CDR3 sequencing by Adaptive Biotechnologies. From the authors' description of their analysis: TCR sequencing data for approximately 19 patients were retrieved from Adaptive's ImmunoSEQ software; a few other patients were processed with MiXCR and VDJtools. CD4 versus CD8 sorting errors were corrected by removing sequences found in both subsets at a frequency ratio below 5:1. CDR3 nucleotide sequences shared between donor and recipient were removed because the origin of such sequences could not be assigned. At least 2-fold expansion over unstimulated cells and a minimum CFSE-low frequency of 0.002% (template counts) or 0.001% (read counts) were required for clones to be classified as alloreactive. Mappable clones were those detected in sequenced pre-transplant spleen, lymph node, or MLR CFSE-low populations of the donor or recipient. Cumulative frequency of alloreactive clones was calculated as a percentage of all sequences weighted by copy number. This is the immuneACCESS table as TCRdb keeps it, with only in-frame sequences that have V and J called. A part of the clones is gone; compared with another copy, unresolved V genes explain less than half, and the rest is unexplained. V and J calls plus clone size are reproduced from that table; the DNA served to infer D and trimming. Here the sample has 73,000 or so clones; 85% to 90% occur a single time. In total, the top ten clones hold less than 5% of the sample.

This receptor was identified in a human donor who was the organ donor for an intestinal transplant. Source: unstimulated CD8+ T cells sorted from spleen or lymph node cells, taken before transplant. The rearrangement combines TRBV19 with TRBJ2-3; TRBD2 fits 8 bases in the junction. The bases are TGTGCCAGTAGGTTGATCAGCGGGGGTTACACAGATACGCAGTATTTT. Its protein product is CASRLISGGYTDTQYF. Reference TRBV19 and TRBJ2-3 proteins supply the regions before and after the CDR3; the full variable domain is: DGGITQSPKYLFRKEGQNVTLSCEQNLNHDAMYWYRQDPGQGLRLIYYSQIVNDFQKGDIAEGYSVSREKKESFPLTVTSAQKNPTAFYLCASRLISGGYTDTQYFGPGTRLTVL.